This T cell receptor (beta chain) was sequenced during a study of tumor and adjacent non-tumor tissue in lung cancer. The wider study: Samples averaged roughly 4 million productive TCRbeta reads each.

RNA was extracted from bulk tissue without any cell sorting. This non-tumor lung sample came from over 3 cm beyond the tumor edge. In its sample, this clonotype was seen once. Its antigen is not known. As the CDR3 is not closed by the conserved phenylalanine or tryptophan, this likely results from a read error. The limits of the CDR3 on the DNA are not certain, so only TCRdb's listed CDR3 is given. Study results and caveats: Patients with more diverse tumor TCRs had worse survival. Tumor repertoires had a smaller top 100 clone share than normal lung. Compared with tumor, normal lung showed significantly lower TCR diversity.

The library came from three nested PCR rounds adapted from ARM-PCR protocols. A single record per CDR3 protein comes from TCRdb applying MiXCR to the multiplex PCR reads. The table has roughly 75,000 distinct CDR3 sequences, about two thirds seen once. The source material was distant non-tumor lung tissue. This receptor was obtained from a woman in her fifties or sixties with non-small cell lung cancer.

The CDR3 here is CASSLLAGGYEQYS. The chain links TRBV11-2 to TRBJ2-7; TRBD2 is taken as the D call from the table, unchecked against the DNA. The CDR3 spans 14 amino acids, including both terminal residues. The V gene's germline CDR1 is SGHAT and CDR2 FQNNGV.